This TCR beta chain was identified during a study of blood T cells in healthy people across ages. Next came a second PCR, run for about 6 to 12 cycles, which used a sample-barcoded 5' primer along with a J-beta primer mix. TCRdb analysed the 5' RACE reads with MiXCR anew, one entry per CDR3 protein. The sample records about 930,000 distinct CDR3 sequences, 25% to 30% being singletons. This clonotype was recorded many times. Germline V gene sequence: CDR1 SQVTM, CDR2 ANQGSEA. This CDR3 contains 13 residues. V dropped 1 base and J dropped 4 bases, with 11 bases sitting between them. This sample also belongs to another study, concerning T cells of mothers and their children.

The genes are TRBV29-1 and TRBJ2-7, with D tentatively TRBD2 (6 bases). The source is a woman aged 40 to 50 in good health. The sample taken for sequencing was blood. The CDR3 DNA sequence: TGCAGCGTTGAAGCGGGACGGGGGTACGAGCAGTACTTC. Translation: CSVEAGRGYEQYF.